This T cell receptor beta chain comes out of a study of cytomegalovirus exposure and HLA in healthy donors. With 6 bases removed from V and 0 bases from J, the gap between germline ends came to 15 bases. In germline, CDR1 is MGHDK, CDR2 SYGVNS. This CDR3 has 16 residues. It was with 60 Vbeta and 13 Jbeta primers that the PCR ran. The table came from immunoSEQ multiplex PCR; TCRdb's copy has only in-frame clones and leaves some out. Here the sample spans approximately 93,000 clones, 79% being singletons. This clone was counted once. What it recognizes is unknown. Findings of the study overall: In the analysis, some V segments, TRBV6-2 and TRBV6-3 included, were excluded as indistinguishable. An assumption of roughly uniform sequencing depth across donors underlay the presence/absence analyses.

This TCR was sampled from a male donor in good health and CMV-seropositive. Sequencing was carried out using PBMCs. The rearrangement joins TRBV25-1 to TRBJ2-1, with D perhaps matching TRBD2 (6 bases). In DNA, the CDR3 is TGTGCCAGCAGATCAGAAGCGGGTAGCTCCTACAATGAGCAGTTCTTC. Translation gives CASRSEAGSSYNEQFF.